This TCR beta chain comes out of a study of blood T cell repertoires in COVID-19. Overall study: Italy, Spain and the United States were the sources of the convalescent and acute COVID-19 samples. In each case, the material was cDNA or gDNA derived from T cells, B-cell-depleted T cells, or PBMCs.

In the original processing: Reference gene primer amplification gave nucleated cell count estimates. Measured with immunoSEQ multiplex PCR; TCRdb has only the in-frame clones, and not every one. V and J calls and clone size follow that table, whereas D and trimming were derived from the DNA. This sample carries nearly 350,000 clones, around 87% of them seen once, and the ten largest clones take around 6%. A Seattle source enrolled patients during active infection and followed them longitudinally. The specimen was peripheral blood. This TCR was sampled from a woman aged 50 to 65 with COVID-19, enrolled during active disease.

The CDR3 protein is CASSYSLDRGYEQYF. The CDR3, as DNA: TGTGCCAGCAGTTACTCGCTGGACAGGGGCTACGAGCAGTACTTC. The chain combines TRBV6-5 with TRBJ2-7; 9 nucleotides agree with TRBD1. CDR3 length equals 15 residues. V lost 0 bases and J lost 3; bases outside the gene matches: 3. The germline CDR1 and CDR2 sequences are MNHEY and SVGAGI.